Below are 27 T cell receptor beta chains sequenced from a single sample in a study of blood T cell repertoires in COVID-19. Method: immunoSEQ multiplex PCR; TCRdb's copy keeps in-frame clones and lacks some. This table holds about 210,000 clones, 84% found once. The sample consisted of peripheral blood. Source of these receptors: a woman aged 45-65 years with active or convalescent COVID-19.

This clone was detected only a few times. Other nucleotide sequences from this sample produce the same CDR3. CDR3 coding DNA: TGTGCCAGTAGGCCTCAGGGGGCTGGACAGCCCCAGCATTTT. Translation: CASRPQGAGQPQHF. The rearrangement links TRBV19 to TRBJ1-5; 8 positions agree with TRBD1. Trimming at V came to 6 bases and at J to 7 bases, leaving 8 bases not matched to a gene. The CDR3 consists of 14 residues. The germline gives CDR1 LNHDA, CDR2 SQIVND (reference sequence). The full variable domain, with the rest looked up from reference TRBV19 and TRBJ1-5, is DGGITQSPKYLFRKEGQNVTLSCEQNLNHDAMYWYRQDPGQGLRLIYYSQIVNDFQKGDIAEGYSVSREKKESFPLTVTSAQKNPTAFYLCASRPQGAGQPQHFGDGTRLSIL.

The genes are TRBV5-6 and TRBJ1-2; TRBD1 agrees at 8 bases. The CDR3 covers 14 residues. Germline V gene data show CDR1 as SGHDT and CDR2 as YYEEEE. Trimming took 5 bases from V and 2 from J; bases not matched to a gene: 5. CDR3 nucleotide sequence: TGTGCCAGCAGTTCGCAGGGGGCGAACTATGGCTACACCTTC. Amino acids: CASSSQGANYGYTF.

In its sample, this clone was seen once. The J gene is TRBJ2-3, the V gene TRBV18, with TRBD2 matching 8 bases. CDR3 length: 17 residues. CDR1 is KGHSH and CDR2 is LQKENI in the germline V gene. Trimming cost V 3 bases and J 3 bases; bases outside gene matches: 11. In DNA, the CDR3 is TGTGCCAGCTCACCGAACGATAGCGGGACACTTACAGATACGCAGTATTTT. Translation gives CASSPNDSGTLTDTQYF.

The V call is TRBV7-9, the J call TRBJ2-5; tentatively, D is TRBD2 (7 bases). This CDR3 has 16 residues. The V end was cut by 2 bases, the J end by 5 bases, with 18 bases between. Germline V CDR1 and CDR2: SEHNR, FQNEAQ (reference sequence). The CDR3 nucleotides read TGTGCCAGCAGCTTAAGGGGGAGCGGGGTGGCGGAGACCCAGTACTTC. Translation gives CASSLRGSGVAETQYF.

The chain carries TRBV28 and TRBJ1-5; D gene unclear. The ends were cut back, 3 bases at V and 0 bases at J, with 6 bases in the middle. Germline assignment: CDR1 MDHEN and CDR2 SYDVKM. The CDR3 sequence is 14 residues long. The CDR3 protein is CASSFQDSNQPQHF. CDR3 DNA sequence: TGTGCCAGCAGTTTTCAGGATAGCAATCAGCCCCAGCATTTT.

The rearrangement uses TRBV19 and TRBJ2-2; tentatively, D is TRBD2 (5 bases). The CDR3 has 14 residues. V gave up 5 bases and J gave up 6 bases, with 13 bases separating them. The germline CDR1 and CDR2 sequences are LNHDA and SQIVND (reference sequence). Here the CDR3 reads CASSLAAGAGELFF. The CDR3 DNA sequence: TGTGCCAGTAGTCTTGCCGCGGGCGCCGGGGAGCTGTTTTTT. Together with reference TRBV19 and TRBJ2-2, the CDR3 gives the full variable domain: DGGITQSPKYLFRKEGQNVTLSCEQNLNHDAMYWYRQDPGQGLRLIYYSQIVNDFQKGDIAEGYSVSREKKESFPLTVTSAQKNPTAFYLCASSLAAGAGELFFGEGSRLTVL.

The chain employs TRBV9 and TRBJ2-6; 7 bases fit TRBD2. Germline V gives CDR1 SGDLS, CDR2 YYNGEE. The CDR3 length is 16 residues. With V trimmed by 0 bases and J by 2 bases, 2 bases remained unmatched. CDR3 loop: CASSVGGGAGANVLTF. The CDR3 coding sequence is TGTGCCAGCAGCGTAGGGGGAGGGGCTGGGGCCAACGTCCTGACTTTC.

This clone was recorded once. The chain links TRBV13 to TRBJ2-5; D remains ambiguous. CDR3 length: 13 residues. Germline V lookup: CDR1 PRHDT, CDR2 FYEKMQ (reference sequence). V lost 5 bases and J lost 5, with 12 bases in between. The CDR3 nucleotides read TGTGCCAGCAGCGCCGGTGCGATTGAGACCCAGTACTTC. Translation: CASSAGAIETQYF.

This sequence joins TRBV7-8 and TRBJ1-1, with D unresolved. V gave up 8 bases and J gave up 4 bases, with 29 bases separating them. This CDR3 is built from 18 residues. Germline V gene data show CDR1 as SGHVS and CDR2 as FQNEAQ. CDR3 sequence (DNA): TGTGCCAGCCAGCAAACCCCCCCGGCCTTGAGGAGGAGCACTGAAGCTTTCTTT. Translation: CASQQTPPALRRSTEAFF.

V usage is TRBV6-5 and J usage is TRBJ1-2; D gene unclear. This CDR3 has 14 amino acids. Per germline, CDR1 MNHEY and CDR2 SVGAGI. V shed 6 bases and J shed 8 bases, with 19 bases lying between them. Here the CDR3 DNA reads TGTGCCAGCAGGGAGAGTCTCGGTGTGTGGGGCTACACCTTC. As protein: CASRESLGVWGYTF.

This chain connects TRBV28 to TRBJ1-1; D remains unclear. V was pared by 5 bases and J by 8 bases, with 12 bases between. Germline CDR1 is MDHEN and CDR2 is SYDVKM. The CDR3 sequence is 12 residues long. CDR3 residues: CASSVLGVEAFF. The CDR3, as DNA: TGTGCCAGCAGTGTTCTAGGTGTGGAAGCTTTCTTT.

This clone was observed a few times. This chain links TRBV5-5 with TRBJ1-6, with D tentatively TRBD1 (6 bases). The germline gives CDR1 SGHKS, CDR2 YYEKEE (reference sequence). Trimming removed 1 base from V and 2 bases from J, with 10 bases in between. This CDR3 is 16 amino acids long. CDR3 nucleotide sequence: TGTGCCAGCAGCTTGAGGGGACAAACCTATAATTCACCCCTCCACTTT. It yields the protein CASSLRGQTYNSPLHF.

This clone was recorded only once. This chain joins TRBV19 and TRBJ1-4, with TRBD1 matching over 8 bases. V gave up 6 bases and J gave up 8 bases; unmatched junction bases: 17. CDR1 and CDR2 (germline): LNHDA, SQIVND (reference sequence). The CDR3 consists of 17 residues. CDR3 loop: CASSNPGQVVEGEKLFF. The CDR3 DNA is TGTGCCAGTAGCAATCCGGGACAGGTTGTTGAGGGGGAAAAACTGTTTTTT. Based on the CDR3 plus reference TRBV19 and TRBJ1-4, the full variable domain is DGGITQSPKYLFRKEGQNVTLSCEQNLNHDAMYWYRQDPGQGLRLIYYSQIVNDFQKGDIAEGYSVSREKKESFPLTVTSAQKNPTAFYLCASSNPGQVVEGEKLFFGSGTQLSVL.

V usage is TRBV30 and J usage is TRBJ1-3; D is uncertain. Trimming pared 2 bases from V and 3 bases from J, leaving 11 bases between. This CDR3 has 14 residues. Germline assignment: CDR1 GTSNPN and CDR2 SVGIG (reference sequence). This CDR3 reads CAWSSRSFGNTIYF. CDR3 coding DNA: TGTGCCTGGAGTAGTAGGAGTTTTGGAAACACCATATATTTT.

This clone has only one observation. The genes are TRBV6-5 and TRBJ2-2, with 8 bases matching TRBD2. The CDR3 contains 13 residues. V shed 10 bases and J 6 bases; nucleotides not matched to a gene: 7. Looked up from germline, CDR1 is MNHEY and CDR2 is SVGAGI. The CDR3, as DNA: TGTGCCACAAGCGGGAGCGATGCCGGGGAGCTGTTTTTT. Protein sequence: CATSGSDAGELFF.

The chain employs TRBV5-6 and TRBJ1-2; D is unclear. This CDR3 region has 14 residues. Germline V gene data show CDR1 as SGHDT and CDR2 as YYEEEE. V gave up 0 bases and J gave up 5 bases, with 11 bases separating them. CDR3 nucleotide sequence: TGTGCCAGCAGCTTGGTAGACGGGTTGTATGGCTACACCTTC. Its translation is CASSLVDGLYGYTF.

This chain joins TRBV5-4 and TRBJ1-2; TRBD1 agrees at 9 bases. The CDR3 covers 15 residues. V lost 4 bases and J lost 7; bases outside the gene matches: 11. CDR1 and CDR2 (germline): SGHNT, YYREEE (reference sequence). As DNA, the CDR3 is TGTGCCAGCAGCCCCGGACAGGGGATTAGGGGTGGCTACACCTTC. Translating gives CASSPGQGIRGGYTF. The whole variable domain, filled in from reference TRBV5-4 and TRBJ1-2, reads ETGVTQSPTHLIKTRGQQVTLRCSSQSGHNTVSWYQQALGQGPQFIFQYYREEENGRGNFPPRFSGLQFPNYSSELNVNALELDDSALYLCASSPGQGIRGGYTFGSGTRLTVV.

Only a few counts were recorded for this clone. The chain recombines TRBV13 with TRBJ2-7; 12 nucleotides line up with TRBD2. In germline, CDR1 is PRHDT, CDR2 FYEKMQ (reference sequence). Trimming took 2 bases from V and 6 from J; bases not matched to a gene: 5. The CDR3 covers 15 residues. CDR3 nucleotides: TGTGCCAGCAGCTTAAGACTAGCGGGAGTCAGCGAGCAGTACTTC. It codes for CASSLRLAGVSEQYF.

This sequence joins TRBV27 and TRBJ1-6; D is unresolved. Germline assignment: CDR1 MNHEY and CDR2 SMNVEV (reference sequence). This CDR3 region has 19 residues. Deletions cut 5 bases from V and 0 bases from J, with 20 bases between. The CDR3 loop is CASSPHEGARSSYNSPLHF. CDR3 DNA sequence: TGTGCCAGCAGTCCCCACGAGGGCGCTAGGAGCTCCTATAATTCACCCCTCCACTTT.

This clone has a single count. This chain links TRBV28 with TRBJ2-7; 11 positions match TRBD2. The CDR3 is made up of 15 amino acids. After removal of 6 bases from V and 6 bases from J, the junction contained 10 bases not matched to a gene. CDR1 and CDR2 from the germline V gene are MDHEN and SYDVKM. The CDR3 protein is CASSLTSGGTGEQYV. DNA for the CDR3: TGTGCCAGCAGCCTCACTAGCGGGGGCACGGGCGAGCAGTACGTC.

Of note for this clone: This sample also contains other DNA sequences that code for the same CDR3. This chain links TRBV18 with TRBJ1-1, with D maybe TRBD1 (5 bases). The CDR3 consists of 13 residues. Per the germline V gene, CDR1 is KGHSH and CDR2 is LQKENI. V was pared by 5 bases and J by 1 base, with 8 bases between. The CDR3 region has the DNA TGTGCCAGCTCAACTGACAGGAACACTGAAGCTTTCTTT. Protein product: CASSTDRNTEAFF.

V gene TRBV28 combines with J gene TRBJ1-6; D is uncertain. Trimming removed 5 bases from V and 5 bases from J, with 13 bases in between. The CDR3 has 15 amino acids. Germline V lookup: CDR1 MDHEN, CDR2 SYDVKM. The CDR3 DNA follows: TGTGCCAGCAGTGGCGCGGATCTGAATAATTCACCCCTCCACTTT. Translating it yields CASSGADLNNSPLHF.

The chain combines TRBV24-1 with TRBJ2-2; weak D call: TRBD1 (5 bases). The CDR3 consists of 15 residues. Germline assignment: CDR1 KGHDR and CDR2 SFDVKD. V was pared by 3 bases and J by 1 base, with 8 bases between. The CDR3 nucleotides read TGTGCCACCAGTGATCTCCAGGGGAACACCGGGGAGCTGTTTTTT. It encodes CATSDLQGNTGELFF.

The chain joins TRBV6-5 to TRBJ2-2, with D unresolved. The CDR3 spans 12 residues. The germline V gene encodes CDR1 MNHEY and CDR2 SVGAGI. The V end was cut by 4 bases, the J end by 4 bases, with 4 bases between. The DNA of the CDR3 is TGTGCCAGCAGTTCTAGCACCGGGGAGCTGTTTTTT. Its translation is CASSSSTGELFF.

The chain links TRBV24-1 to TRBJ2-2, with 9 bases that match TRBD1. Germline CDR1 is KGHDR and CDR2 is SFDVKD. V shed 7 bases, J shed 4 bases, and the junction held 6 bases outside the gene matches. CDR3 length equals 15 residues. The CDR3 is CATRKGQGTTGELFF. As DNA, the CDR3 is TGTGCCACCAGGAAGGGACAGGGCACCACCGGGGAGCTGTTTTTT.

The rearrangement uses TRBV27 and TRBJ1-3, with D maybe TRBD1 (5 bases). Trimming removed 8 bases at V and 2 bases at J, with 10 bases between. CDR1 and CDR2 from the germline V gene are MNHEY and SMNVEV (reference sequence). CDR3 length: 13 residues. CDR3 region: CASRDRPGNTIYF. The DNA of the CDR3 is TGTGCCAGCCGCGACAGACCTGGAAACACCATATATTTT.

V usage is TRBV2 and J usage is TRBJ2-5; 10 bases are a match to TRBD1. This CDR3 is built from 15 residues. The germline gives CDR1 SNHLY, CDR2 FYNNEI. V was pared by 7 bases and J by 4 bases, with 9 bases of the junction left unmatched. CDR3 in DNA: TGTGCCAGCAATCGCCGCGGACAGGGGGGAGAGACCCAGTACTTC. Its protein is CASNRRGQGGETQYF.